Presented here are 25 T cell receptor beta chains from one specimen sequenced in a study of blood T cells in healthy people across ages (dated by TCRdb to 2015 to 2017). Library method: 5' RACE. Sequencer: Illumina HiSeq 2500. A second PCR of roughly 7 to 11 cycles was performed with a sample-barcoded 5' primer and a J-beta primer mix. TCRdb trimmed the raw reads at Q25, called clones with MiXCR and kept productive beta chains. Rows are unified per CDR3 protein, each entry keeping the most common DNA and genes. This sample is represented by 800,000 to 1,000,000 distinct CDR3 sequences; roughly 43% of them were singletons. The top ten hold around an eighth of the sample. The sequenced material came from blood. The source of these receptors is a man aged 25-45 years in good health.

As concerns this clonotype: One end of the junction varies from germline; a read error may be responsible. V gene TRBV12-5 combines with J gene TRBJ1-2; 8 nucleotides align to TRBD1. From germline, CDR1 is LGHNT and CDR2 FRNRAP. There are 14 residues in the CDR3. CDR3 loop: CASGGGQANFGYTF. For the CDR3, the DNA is TGTGCTAGTGGCGGGGGACAGGCGAACTTTGGCTACACCTTC.

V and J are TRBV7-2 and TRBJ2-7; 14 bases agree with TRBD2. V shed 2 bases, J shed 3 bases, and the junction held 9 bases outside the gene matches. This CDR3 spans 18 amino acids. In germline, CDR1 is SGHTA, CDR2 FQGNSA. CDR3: CASSLTRGLAGVNYEQYF. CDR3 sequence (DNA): TGTGCCAGCAGCTTAACACGGGGACTAGCGGGGGTTAACTACGAGCAGTACTTC.

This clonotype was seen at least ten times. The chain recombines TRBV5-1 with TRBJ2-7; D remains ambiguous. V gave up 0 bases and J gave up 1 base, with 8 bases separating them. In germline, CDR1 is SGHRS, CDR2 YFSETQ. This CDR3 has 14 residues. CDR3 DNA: TGCGCCAGCAGCTTGGTGGCCCAATCCTACGAGCAGTACTTC. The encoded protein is CASSLVAQSYEQYF.

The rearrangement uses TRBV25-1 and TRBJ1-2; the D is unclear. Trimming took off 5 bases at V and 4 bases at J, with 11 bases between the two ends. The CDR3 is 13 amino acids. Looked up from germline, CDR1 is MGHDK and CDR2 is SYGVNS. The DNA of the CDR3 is TGTGCCAGCAGTCAATCGGAATTCTATGGCTACACCTTC. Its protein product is CASSQSEFYGYTF.

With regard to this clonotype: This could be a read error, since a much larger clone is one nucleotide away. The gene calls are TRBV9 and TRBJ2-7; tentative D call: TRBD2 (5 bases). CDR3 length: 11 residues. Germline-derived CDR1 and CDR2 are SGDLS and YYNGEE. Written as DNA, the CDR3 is TGTGCCAGCAGCGCGGGGTACGAGCGGTACTTC. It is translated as CASSAGYERYF.

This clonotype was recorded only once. The DNA of the CDR3 is TGTGCCACCGTACCGCCGGAGGGGCGCAGAGAGACCCAGTACTTC. Protein product: CATVPPEGRRETQYF. This chain connects TRBV7-9 to TRBJ2-5; possibly TRBD2 for D (6 bases). CDR3 length equals 15 residues. The germline V and J ends were trimmed by 10 bases and 4 bases, with 22 bases remaining between them. Germline CDR1 is SEHNR and CDR2 is FQNEAQ (reference sequence).

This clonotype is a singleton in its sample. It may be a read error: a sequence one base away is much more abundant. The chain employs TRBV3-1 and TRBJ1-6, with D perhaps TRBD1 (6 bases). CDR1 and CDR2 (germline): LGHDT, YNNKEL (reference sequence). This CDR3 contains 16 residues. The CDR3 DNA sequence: TGTGCCGGCAGCCAAGATCTGGCAGGGGTGGGGTCACCCCTCCACTTT. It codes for CAGSQDLAGVGSPLHF.

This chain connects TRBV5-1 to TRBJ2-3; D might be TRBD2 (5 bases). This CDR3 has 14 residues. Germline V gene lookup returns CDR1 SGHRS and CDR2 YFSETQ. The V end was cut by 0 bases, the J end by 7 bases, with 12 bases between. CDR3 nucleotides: TGCGCCAGCAGCTTGGAAGGGAGTGGATATACGCAGTATTTT. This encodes CASSLEGSGYTQYF.

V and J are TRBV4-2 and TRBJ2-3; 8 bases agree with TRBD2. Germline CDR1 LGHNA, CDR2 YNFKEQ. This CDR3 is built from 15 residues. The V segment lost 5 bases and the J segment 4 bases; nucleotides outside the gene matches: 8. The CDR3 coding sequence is TGTGCCAGCAGCATAGAGAGCGGGGGTGCAGATACGCAGTATTTT. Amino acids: CASSIESGGADTQYF.

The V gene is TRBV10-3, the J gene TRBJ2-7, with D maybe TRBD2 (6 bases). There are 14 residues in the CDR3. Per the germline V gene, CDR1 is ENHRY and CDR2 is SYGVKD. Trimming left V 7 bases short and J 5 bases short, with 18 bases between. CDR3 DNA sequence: TGTGCCATCAATAGCATGGAGGGTAGGCACGAGCAGTACTTC. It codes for CAINSMEGRHEQYF.

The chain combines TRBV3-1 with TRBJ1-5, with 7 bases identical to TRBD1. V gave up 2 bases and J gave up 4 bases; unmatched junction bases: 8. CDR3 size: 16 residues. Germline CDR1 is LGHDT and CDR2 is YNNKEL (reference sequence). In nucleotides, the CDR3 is TGTGCCAGCAGCCAAACGATATGGGACAGAAATCAGCCCCAGCATTTT. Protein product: CASSQTIWDRNQPQHF.

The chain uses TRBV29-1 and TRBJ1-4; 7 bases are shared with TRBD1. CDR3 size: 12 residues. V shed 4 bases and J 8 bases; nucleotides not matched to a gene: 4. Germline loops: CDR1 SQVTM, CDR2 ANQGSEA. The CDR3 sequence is CSVGKGGEKLFF. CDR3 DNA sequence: TGCAGCGTTGGGAAAGGGGGCGAAAAACTGTTTTTT.

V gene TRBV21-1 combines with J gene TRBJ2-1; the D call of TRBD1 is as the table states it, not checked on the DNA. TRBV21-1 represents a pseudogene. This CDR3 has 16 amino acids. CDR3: CASSKSGTSGLGEQFF. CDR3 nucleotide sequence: TGTGCCAGCAGCAAATCCGGGACCTCTGGGTTGGGTGAGCAGTTCTTC.

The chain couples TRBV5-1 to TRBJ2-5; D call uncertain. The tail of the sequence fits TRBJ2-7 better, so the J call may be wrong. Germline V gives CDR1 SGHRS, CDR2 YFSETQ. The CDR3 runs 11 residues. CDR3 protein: CASSLWAEQYF. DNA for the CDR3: TGCGCCAGCAGCTTGTGGGCCGAGCAGTACTTC.

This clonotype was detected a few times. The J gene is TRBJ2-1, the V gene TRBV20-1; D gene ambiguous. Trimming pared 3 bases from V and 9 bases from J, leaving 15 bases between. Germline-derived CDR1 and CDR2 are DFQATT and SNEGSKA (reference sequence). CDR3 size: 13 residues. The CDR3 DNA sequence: TGCAGTGCTAGCGGGTTTAATGGCGGTGAGCAGTTCTTC. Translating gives CSASGFNGGEQFF.

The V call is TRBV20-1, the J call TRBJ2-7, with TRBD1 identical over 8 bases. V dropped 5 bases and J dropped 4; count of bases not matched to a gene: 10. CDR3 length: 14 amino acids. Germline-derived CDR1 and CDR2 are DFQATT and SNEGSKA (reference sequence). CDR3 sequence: CSASDRAGMYEQYF. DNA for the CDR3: TGCAGTGCTTCGGACAGGGCGGGCATGTACGAGCAGTACTTC.

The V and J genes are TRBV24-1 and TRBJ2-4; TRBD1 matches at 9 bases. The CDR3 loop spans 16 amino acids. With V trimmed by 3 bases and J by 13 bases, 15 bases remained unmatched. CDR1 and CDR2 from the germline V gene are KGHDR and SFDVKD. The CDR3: CATSDNRGLSVSGQYF. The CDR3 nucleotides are TGTGCCACCAGTGATAACAGGGGGCTGTCGGTGAGCGGGCAGTACTTC.

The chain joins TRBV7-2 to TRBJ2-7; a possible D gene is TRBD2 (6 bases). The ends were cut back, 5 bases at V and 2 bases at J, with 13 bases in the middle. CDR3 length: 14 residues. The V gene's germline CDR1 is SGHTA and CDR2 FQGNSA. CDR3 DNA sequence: TGTGCCAGCAGCCCTGGGGGGAAACCCTACGAGCAGTACTTC. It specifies CASSPGGKPYEQYF.

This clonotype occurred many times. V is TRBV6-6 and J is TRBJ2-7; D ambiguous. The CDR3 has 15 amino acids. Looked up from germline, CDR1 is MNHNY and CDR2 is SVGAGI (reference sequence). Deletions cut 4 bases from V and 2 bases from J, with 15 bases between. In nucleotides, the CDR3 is TGTGCCAGCAGTTCACTTGGTTTTGTTGCCTACGAGCAGTACTTC. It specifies CASSSLGFVAYEQYF.

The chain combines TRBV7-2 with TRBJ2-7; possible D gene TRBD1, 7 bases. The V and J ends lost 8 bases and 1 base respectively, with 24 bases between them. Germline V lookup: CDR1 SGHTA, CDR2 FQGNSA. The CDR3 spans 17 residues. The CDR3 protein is CASGNRWTGGISYEQYF. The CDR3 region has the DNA TGTGCCAGCGGAAACCGGTGGACAGGAGGGATTTCCTACGAGCAGTACTTC.

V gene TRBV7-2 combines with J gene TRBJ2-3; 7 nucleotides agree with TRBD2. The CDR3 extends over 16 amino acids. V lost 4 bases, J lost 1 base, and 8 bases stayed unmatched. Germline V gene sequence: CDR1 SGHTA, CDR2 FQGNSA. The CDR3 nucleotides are TGTGCCAGCAGCTCCGACTCCGCGGGGGGCACAGATACGCAGTATTTT. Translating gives CASSSDSAGGTDTQYF.

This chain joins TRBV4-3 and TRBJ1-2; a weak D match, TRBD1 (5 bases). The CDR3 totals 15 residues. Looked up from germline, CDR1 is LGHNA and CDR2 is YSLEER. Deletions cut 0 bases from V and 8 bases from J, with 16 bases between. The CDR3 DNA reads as TGCGCCAGCAGCCAAGATGGGAGGGGACTTAGCGGCTACACCTTC. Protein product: CASSQDGRGLSGYTF.

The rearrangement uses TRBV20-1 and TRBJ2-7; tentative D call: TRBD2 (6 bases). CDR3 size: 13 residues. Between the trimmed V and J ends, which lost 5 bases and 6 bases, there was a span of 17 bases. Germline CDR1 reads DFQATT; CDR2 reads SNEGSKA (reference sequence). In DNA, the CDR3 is TGCAGTGCTGGAAGACTAGGCGCCCTCGAGCAGTACTTC. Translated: CSAGRLGALEQYF.

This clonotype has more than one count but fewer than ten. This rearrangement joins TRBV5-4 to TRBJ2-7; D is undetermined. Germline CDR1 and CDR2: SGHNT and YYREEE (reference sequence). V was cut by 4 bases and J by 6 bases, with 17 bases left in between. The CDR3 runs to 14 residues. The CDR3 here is CASSPGGVVGEQYF. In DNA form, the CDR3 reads TGTGCCAGCAGCCCCGGTGGGGTTGTCGGCGAGCAGTACTTC. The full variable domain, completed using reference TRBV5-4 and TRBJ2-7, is ETGVTQSPTHLIKTRGQQVTLRCSSQSGHNTVSWYQQALGQGPQFIFQYYREEENGRGNFPPRFSGLQFPNYSSELNVNALELDDSALYLCASSPGGVVGEQYFGPGTRLTVT.

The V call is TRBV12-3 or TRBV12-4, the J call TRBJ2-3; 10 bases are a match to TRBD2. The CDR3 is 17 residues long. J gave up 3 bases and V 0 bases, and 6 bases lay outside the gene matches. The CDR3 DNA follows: TGTGCCAGCAGTTTAGCAAGGACTAGCGGATATACAGATACGCAGTATTTT. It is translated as CASSLARTSGYTDTQYF.